This T cell receptor beta chain was captured in a study of blood T cell repertoires in COVID-19. Study-level information: Nucleic acid was either cDNA or gDNA, and it came from T cells, B-cell-depleted T cells, or PBMCs.

Original processing methods: Cell counts per sample came from amplifying reference gene primers. The protocol was immunoSEQ multiplex PCR, while the TCRdb copy is restricted to in-frame clones and leaves out a portion. V, J and clone size reflect that table, while D and trimming were determined from the DNA. This sample yields about 150,000 clones, of which around 87% are seen a single time; roughly 0.53% belongs to the top ten. The V gene end was trimmed by 4 bases and the J gene end by 1 base; junction bases not matched to a gene: 18. The length of the CDR3 is 20 residues. Germline values: CDR1 SGHRS, CDR2 YFSETQ. Seattle patient enrollment occurred during active infection, with longitudinal follow-up thereafter.

This chain joins TRBV5-1 and TRBJ2-3, with 10 bases aligning to TRBD2. The source is a man in his sixties with COVID-19, enrolled during active disease. Sequencing input: peripheral blood. Here the CDR3 DNA reads TGCGCCAGCAGCGCCCACAGGGGTATGGCTAGCGGGAGCGGCACAGATACGCAGTATTTT. Amino acid sequence: CASSAHRGMASGSGTDTQYF. The full variable domain, its missing parts supplied by reference TRBV5-1 and TRBJ2-3, is KAGVTQTPRYLIKTRGQQVTLSCSPISGHRSVSWYQQTPGQGLQFLFEYFSETQRNKGNFPGRFSGRQFSNSRSEMNVSTLELGDSALYLCASSAHRGMASGSGTDTQYFGPGTRLTVL.